This passage covers 16 T cell receptor beta chains from one sample sequenced in a study of blood T cell repertoires in COVID-19. Method: immunoSEQ multiplex PCR; TCRdb's copy keeps in-frame clones and lacks some. The data hold around 310,000 clones, with roughly 91% observed a single time. The sample taken for sequencing was PBMCs or T cells enriched from blood (not recorded which). These receptors all come from a woman aged 25 to 45 who had recovered from COVID-19.

This clone was counted a single time. This sequence joins TRBV10-3 and TRBJ1-4; TRBD1 matches at 8 bases. This CDR3 is 15 amino acids long. CDR1 ENHRY and CDR2 SYGVKD come from the germline V gene. J was trimmed by 8 bases and V by 6 bases; bases with no gene match: 11. Here the CDR3 reads CAISMGQDFEEKLFF. Here the CDR3 DNA reads TGTGCCATCAGCATGGGACAGGACTTTGAGGAAAAACTGTTTTTT.

The genes are TRBV10-2 and TRBJ2-1, with TRBD2 matching over 11 bases. Germline V lookup: CDR1 WSHSY, CDR2 SAAADI. This CDR3 contains 15 residues. V shed 2 bases and J 7 bases; nucleotides not matched to a gene: 4. DNA of the CDR3: TGCGCCAGCAGTGAGCTAGCGGGAGGTCGGAATGAGCAGTTCTTC. Protein sequence: CASSELAGGRNEQFF.

This clone was counted once. The chain employs TRBV6-2 or TRBV6-3 and TRBJ2-7; 9 positions agree with TRBD2. Germline V gene data show CDR1 as MNHEY and CDR2 as SVGEGT. The V gene end was trimmed by 3 bases and the J gene end by 11 bases; junction bases not matched to a gene: 2. The CDR3 extends over 11 amino acids. DNA for the CDR3: TGTGCCAGCAGTTATAGCGGGAGAGAGTACTTC. It translates to CASSYSGREYF.

This rearrangement joins TRBV7-9 to TRBJ2-3; 10 bases agree with TRBD2. This CDR3 is 14 amino acids long. The V gene's germline CDR1 is SEHNR and CDR2 FQNEAQ (reference sequence). Germline trimming cut 6 bases from V and 4 bases from J; bases unmatched to any gene: 4. This CDR3 is CASSWSGRADTQYF. The CDR3 DNA reads as TGTGCCAGCAGTTGGAGCGGGAGGGCAGATACGCAGTATTTT.

The V gene is TRBV28, the J gene TRBJ2-7; TRBD1 aligns across 10 bases. The CDR3 contains 16 residues. V lost 1 base, J lost 2 bases, and 5 bases stayed unmatched. Germline-derived CDR1 and CDR2 are MDHEN and SYDVKM. The CDR3, as DNA: TGTGCCAGCAGTTTATCGTTCGGGACAGGGGCCTACGAGCAGTACTTC. Translation gives CASSLSFGTGAYEQYF. Variable domain in full (rest from reference TRBV28 and TRBJ2-7): DVKVTQSSRYLVKRTGEKVFLECVQDMDHENMFWYRQDPGLGLRLIYFSYDVKMKEKGDIPEGYSVSREKKERFSLILESASTNQTSMYLCASSLSFGTGAYEQYFGPGTRLTVT.

The chain combines TRBV10-3 with TRBJ1-2; D is ambiguous. In germline, CDR1 is ENHRY, CDR2 SYGVKD. V was shortened by 8 bases and J by 5 bases, with 18 bases between the two germline ends. The CDR3 length is 14 residues. The CDR3 DNA follows: TGTGCCATCTGGACCGAGGGCAGTTCTTATGGCTACACCTTC. It is translated as CAIWTEGSSYGYTF.

V usage is TRBV6-1 and J usage is TRBJ1-4, with TRBD1 identical over 7 bases. V lost 0 bases to trimming and J lost 6 bases; unmatched junction nucleotides: 4. CDR1 is MNHNS and CDR2 is SASEGT in the germline V gene. This CDR3 is built from 15 residues. CDR3 nucleotides: TGTGCCAGCAGTGAAGCCTGGACAGGCGATGAAAAACTGTTTTTT. It is translated as CASSEAWTGDEKLFF.

This chain links TRBV7-2 with TRBJ2-1, with TRBD2 identical over 10 bases. CDR1 is SGHTA, CDR2 FQGNSA, per germline. The V gene end was trimmed by 4 bases and the J gene end by 15 bases; junction bases not matched to a gene: 9. The CDR3 contains 13 residues. In nucleotides, the CDR3 is TGTGCCAGCAGCTCGAAACTAGCGGGACGTTCGTTCTTC. Its protein product is CASSSKLAGRSFF.

The rearrangement uses TRBV28 and TRBJ1-2, with D possibly matching TRBD1 (5 bases). The CDR3 loop spans 14 amino acids. V lost 1 base and J lost 7, with 13 bases in between. Germline V gene sequence: CDR1 MDHEN, CDR2 SYDVKM. CDR3 protein: CASSLLPGQSGYTF. The CDR3 coding sequence is TGTGCCAGCAGTTTATTACCAGGGCAAAGTGGCTACACCTTC.

The rearrangement uses TRBV3-1 (or the pseudogene TRBV3-2) and TRBJ2-7, with a tentative D call TRBD1 (6 bases). The CDR3 length is 14 residues. Germline CDR1 and CDR2: LGHDT and YNNKEL (reference sequence). V lost 3 bases, J lost 2 bases, and 11 bases lay in between. In DNA, the CDR3 is TGTGCCAGCAGCCAGGAACAGGGAACCTACGAGCAGTACTTC. Protein sequence: CASSQEQGTYEQYF.

Written as DNA, the CDR3 is TGTGCCAGCAGCCAAAACGGCGGGGGGGAAGAGACCCAGTACTTC. Translation gives CASSQNGGGEETQYF. The chain combines TRBV7-2 with TRBJ2-5, with 9 nucleotides matching TRBD2. Germline V gene data show CDR1 as SGHTA and CDR2 as FQGNSA. The CDR3 contains 15 residues. V shed 5 bases, J shed 3 bases, and the junction held 7 bases outside the gene matches.

The chain links TRBV10-3 to TRBJ2-2, with 9 bases lining up with TRBD2. The CDR3 has 16 amino acids. Germline CDR1 reads ENHRY; CDR2 reads SYGVKD. V trimming: 3 bases; J trimming: 1 base; junction bases outside the gene matches: 3. This CDR3 is CAISDTTSGNTGELFF. CDR3 nucleotides: TGTGCCATCAGTGACACGACTAGCGGGAACACCGGGGAGCTGTTTTTT.

CDR3 protein: CASRIGGNTEAFF. DNA for the CDR3: TGTGCCAGCAGAATAGGAGGGAACACTGAAGCTTTCTTT. The chain is built from TRBV6-5 and TRBJ1-1; D gene unclear. This CDR3 comprises 13 residues. Looked up from germline, CDR1 is MNHEY and CDR2 is SVGAGI. Trimming removed 6 bases at V and 1 base at J, with 9 bases between.

V and J are TRBV27 and TRBJ2-7, with TRBD2 matching over 12 bases. J lost 7 bases, V lost 6 bases, and 13 bases had no gene match. The V gene's germline CDR1 is MNHEY and CDR2 SMNVEV (reference sequence). The CDR3 length is 16 residues. CDR3 nucleotides: TGTGCCAGCAGGAGTGGACTAGCGGGACTCCTGGGGGAGCAGTACTTC. Protein product: CASRSGLAGLLGEQYF.

The rearrangement uses TRBV28 and TRBJ1-4; 8 bases are shared with TRBD1. CDR3 length equals 18 residues. The germline V gene has CDR1 MDHEN and CDR2 SYDVKM. V shed 5 bases, J shed 5 bases, and the junction held 16 bases outside the gene matches. This CDR3 reads CASSGIPGTGIKNEKLFF. The CDR3, as DNA: TGTGCCAGCAGTGGGATTCCCGGGACAGGAATTAAAAATGAAAAACTGTTTTTT.

This rearrangement joins TRBV27 to TRBJ2-7, with D maybe TRBD2 (5 bases). The CDR3 sequence is 12 residues long. The V gene's germline CDR1 is MNHEY and CDR2 SMNVEV (reference sequence). The V and J ends lost 8 bases and 3 bases respectively, with 11 bases between them. Here the CDR3 reads CASGERIYEQYF. Written as DNA, the CDR3 is TGTGCCAGCGGAGAGCGGATCTACGAGCAGTACTTC.